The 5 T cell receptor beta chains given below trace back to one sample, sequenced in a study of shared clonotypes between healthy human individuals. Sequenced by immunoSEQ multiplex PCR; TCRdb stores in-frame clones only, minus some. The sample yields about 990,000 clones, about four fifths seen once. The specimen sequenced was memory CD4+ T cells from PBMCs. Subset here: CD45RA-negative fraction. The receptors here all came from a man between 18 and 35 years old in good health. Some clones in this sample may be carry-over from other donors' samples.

CDR3 DNA sequence: TGTGCCAGCAAGTTTTGGGGACAGGCTCAGGAGACCCAGTACTTC. As protein: CASKFWGQAQETQYF. The chain has TRBV27 and TRBJ2-5; 8 bases match TRBD1. Germline V gene sequence: CDR1 MNHEY, CDR2 SMNVEV (reference sequence). The length of the CDR3 is 15 residues. With 7 bases clipped from V and 5 bases from J, the junction kept 12 bases outside the gene matches.

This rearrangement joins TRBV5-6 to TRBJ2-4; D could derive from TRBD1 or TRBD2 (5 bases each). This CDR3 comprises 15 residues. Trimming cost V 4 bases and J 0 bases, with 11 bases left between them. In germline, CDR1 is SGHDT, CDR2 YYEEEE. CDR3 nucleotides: TGTGCCAGCAGCGGCTTCGGGACAGCCAAAAACATTCAGTACTTC. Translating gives CASSGFGTAKNIQYF.

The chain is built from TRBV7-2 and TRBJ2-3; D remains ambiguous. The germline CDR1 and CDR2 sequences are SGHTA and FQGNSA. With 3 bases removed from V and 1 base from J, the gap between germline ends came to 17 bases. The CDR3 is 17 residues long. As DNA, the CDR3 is TGTGCCAGCAGCTTTGATCCCTGGAACTACCGCACAGATACGCAGTATTTT. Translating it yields CASSFDPWNYRTDTQYF.

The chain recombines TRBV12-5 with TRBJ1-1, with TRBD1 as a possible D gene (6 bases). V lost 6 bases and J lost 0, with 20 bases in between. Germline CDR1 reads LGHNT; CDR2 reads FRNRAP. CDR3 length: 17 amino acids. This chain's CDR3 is CASGPNKTGIMNTEAFF. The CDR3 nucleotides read TGTGCTAGTGGGCCAAACAAGACAGGCATCATGAACACTGAAGCTTTCTTT.

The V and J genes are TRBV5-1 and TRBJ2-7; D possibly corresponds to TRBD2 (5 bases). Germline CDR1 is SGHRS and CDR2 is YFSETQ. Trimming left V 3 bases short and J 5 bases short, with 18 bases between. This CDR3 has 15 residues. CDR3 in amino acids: CASSWGATRTHEQYF. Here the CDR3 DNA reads TGCGCCAGCAGCTGGGGAGCCACCCGGACCCACGAGCAGTACTTC.